Shown below are 18 T cell receptor beta chains from a single sample sequenced in a study of T cells in Graves' hyperthyroidism and ophthalmopathy. What was amplified from RNA transcripts were TCR beta CDR3 regions. HTBI primers drove first-round RT-PCR of the TCR CDR3. TCRdb recomputed calls from the multiplex PCR reads with MiXCR, one row per CDR3 protein. The sample yields 400,000 or so distinct CDR3 sequences, over 12% seen once. Sequencing was performed on blood. These receptors were taken from a woman aged 55-75 years with Graves' ophthalmopathy.

This rearrangement joins TRBV14 to TRBJ2-2; 8 bases are shared with TRBD2. V was clipped by 3 bases and J by 1 base; unmatched bases: 7. The germline gives CDR1 SGHDN, CDR2 FVKESK. CDR3 length: 17 residues. The CDR3: CASSHLPGLGNTGELFF. The CDR3 nucleotides are TGTGCCAGCAGCCATTTACCGGGACTAGGGAACACCGGGGAGCTGTTTTTT. The complete variable domain, with remaining parts taken from reference TRBV14 and TRBJ2-2, reads EAGVTQFPSHSVIEKGQTVTLRCDPISGHDNLYWYRRVMGKEIKFLLHFVKESKQDESGMPNNRFLAERTGGTYSTLKVQPAELEDSGVYFCASSHLPGLGNTGELFFGEGSRLTVL.

This clonotype was seen more than once but under ten times. The genes are TRBV28 and TRBJ2-1; D is undetermined. The CDR3 extends over 12 amino acids. Per the germline V gene, CDR1 is MDHEN and CDR2 is SYDVKM. The V end lost 6 bases, the J end lost 6 bases, and 9 bases lay between the germline ends. CDR3 residues: CASSPHRNEQFF. The CDR3 DNA reads as TGTGCCAGCAGCCCACACCGCAATGAGCAGTTCTTC.

The sample holds many counts of this clonotype. This sequence joins TRBV7-2 and TRBJ2-3, with 7 nucleotides matching TRBD2. V was pared by 7 bases and J by 2 bases, with 6 bases of the junction left unmatched. This CDR3 spans 14 amino acids. Germline lookup yields CDR1 SGHTA and CDR2 FQGNSA. The CDR3 DNA follows: TGTGCCAGCACCCTCAGCGGGAACACAGATACGCAGTATTTT. Protein: CASTLSGNTDTQYF.

This clonotype has at least ten counts. The chain employs TRBV7-9 and TRBJ2-5; D is unclear. CDR3 length equals 15 residues. Germline lookup yields CDR1 SEHNR and CDR2 FQNEAQ (reference sequence). The ends were cut back, 7 bases at V and 1 base at J, with 16 bases in the middle. CDR3 coding DNA: TGTGCCAGCACCTCGTCAGAGAGGCGCCAAGAGACCCAGTACTTC. This encodes CASTSSERRQETQYF.

This clonotype appeared many times. The V call is TRBV12-3 or TRBV12-4, the J call TRBJ2-1; TRBD2 matches 9 bases. This CDR3 has 16 residues. V shed 7 bases, J shed 2 bases, and the junction held 9 bases outside the gene matches. DNA for the CDR3: TGTGCCAGCACCCGGAGAGCGGGAGGCACCTACAATGAGCAGTTCTTC. Protein: CASTRRAGGTYNEQFF.

This CDR3 reads CASSLAGTSGTTYNEQFF. The CDR3 DNA reads as TGTGCCAGCAGCTTAGCCGGGACTAGCGGGACCACCTACAATGAGCAGTTCTTC. The V call is TRBV7-2, the J call TRBJ2-1, with TRBD2 matching 13 bases. The germline CDR1 and CDR2 sequences are SGHTA and FQGNSA. The CDR3 covers 18 residues. Germline trimming cut 0 bases from V and 2 bases from J; bases unmatched to any gene: 4.

Only a few counts were recorded for this clonotype. The chain carries TRBV6-1 and TRBJ2-5, with a weak D call TRBD1 (5 bases). The V and J ends lost 4 bases and 7 bases respectively, with 16 bases between them. This CDR3 has 14 amino acids. CDR1 is MNHNS, CDR2 SASEGT, per germline. CDR3 protein: CASSVSTFQGTQYF. CDR3 nucleotide sequence: TGTGCCAGCAGTGTCTCCACCTTCCAGGGGACCCAGTACTTC.

This clonotype was counted ten times or more. The chain has TRBV30 and TRBJ1-4; D might be TRBD1 (6 bases). Trimming removed 3 bases at V and 5 bases at J, with 13 bases between. Germline lookup yields CDR1 GTSNPN and CDR2 SVGIG (reference sequence). This CDR3 is built from 14 residues. The CDR3 bases are TGTGCCTGGAGCGCGGGACACCGGAATGAAAAACTGTTTTTT. This sequence encodes CAWSAGHRNEKLFF.

Ten or more counts support this clonotype. V gene TRBV2 combines with J gene TRBJ2-7; 9 positions match TRBD1. V lost 3 bases to trimming and J lost 4 bases; unmatched junction nucleotides: 4. Germline CDR1 is SNHLY and CDR2 is FYNNEI. The CDR3 sequence is 14 residues long. The chain's CDR3 is CASSDGTGRYEQYF. CDR3 coding DNA: TGTGCCAGCAGTGATGGGACAGGGAGGTACGAGCAGTACTTC.

This clonotype was seen many times. J is TRBJ2-7 and V is TRBV28, with 11 bases matching TRBD1. Per germline, CDR1 MDHEN and CDR2 SYDVKM. J was trimmed by 2 bases and V by 6 bases; bases with no gene match: 3. There are 14 residues in the CDR3. CDR3 residues: CASRRTGGTYEQYF. The DNA for the CDR3 is TGTGCCAGCAGACGGACAGGGGGCACCTACGAGCAGTACTTC.

The chain couples TRBV29-1 to TRBJ2-1; 7 bases agree with TRBD2. In germline, CDR1 is SQVTM, CDR2 ANQGSEA. With V trimmed by 7 bases and J by 9 bases, 12 bases remained unmatched. The CDR3 is made up of 13 amino acids. The CDR3 sequence is CSASRGRESEQFF. The CDR3 bases are TGCAGCGCTTCCCGGGGGAGGGAGAGTGAGCAGTTCTTC.

This clonotype has only a few counts. The V call is TRBV5-5, the J call TRBJ2-3; tentatively, D is TRBD2 (6 bases). The CDR3 is 14 amino acids. The V end was cut by 5 bases, the J end by 4 bases, with 14 bases between. Germline V gives CDR1 SGHKS, CDR2 YYEKEE (reference sequence). The CDR3 bases are TGTGCCAGCAGTCCTCCAACGGGGGCAGATACGCAGTATTTT. It is translated as CASSPPTGADTQYF.

This rearrangement joins TRBV6-9 to TRBJ2-1; D is possibly TRBD2 (5 bases). The CDR3 runs to 14 residues. The V gene lost 3 bases and the J gene lost 9 bases, with 15 bases spanning the gap. Per the germline V gene, CDR1 is MNHGY and CDR2 is SVAAGI. CDR3 coding DNA: TGTGCCAGCAGTTACGATTCTAGGCGGGTTGAGCAGTTCTTC. Protein sequence: CASSYDSRRVEQFF.

In nucleotides, the CDR3 is TGTGCCAGCAGTCAACCGCGACAGGGTCCCCCAGATACGCAGTATTTT. Translation: CASSQPRQGPPDTQYF. The chain carries TRBV6-1 and TRBJ2-3, with 7 nucleotides matching TRBD1. Germline CDR1 is MNHNS and CDR2 is SASEGT. Unmatched junction bases numbered 12, after V lost 5 bases and J lost 4 bases. The CDR3 spans 16 residues.

This clonotype was counted ten times or more. The chain employs TRBV12-3 or TRBV12-4 and TRBJ1-4, with 8 bases matching TRBD1. After removal of 7 bases from V and 7 bases from J, the junction contained 11 bases not matched to a gene. The CDR3 loop spans 15 amino acids. CDR3 bases: TGTGCCAGCACCCAGGCGGGGACAGGAGGTGAAAAACTGTTTTTT. It translates to CASTQAGTGGEKLFF.

On this clonotype: With a much larger clone just one base away, this may be a read error. The chain has TRBV2 and TRBJ2-4; D is possibly TRBD2 (5 bases). This CDR3 has 11 amino acids. V lost 7 bases and J lost 9, with 10 bases in between. Per germline, CDR1 SNHLY and CDR2 FYNNEI. The CDR3 protein is CASILGAIQYF. DNA of the CDR3: TGTGCCAGCATCCTGGGAGCCATTCAGTACTTC.

The gene calls are TRBV10-2 and TRBJ1-4, with D possibly being TRBD1 (5 bases). V lost 3 bases and J 5 bases, leaving 13 bases between the germline ends. Germline CDR1 WSHSY, CDR2 SAAADI. This CDR3 contains 15 residues. This CDR3 reads CASSDGAGINEKLFF. The CDR3 DNA is TGCGCCAGCAGTGACGGGGCAGGGATAAATGAAAAACTGTTTTTT.

This clonotype was seen only a few times. Given a much more abundant clone one base away, this may be a read error. V usage is TRBV20-1 and J usage is TRBJ1-2; D perhaps matches TRBD1 (6 bases). Germline values: CDR1 DFQATT, CDR2 SNEGSKA (reference sequence). The CDR3 spans 13 residues. CDR3 DNA: TGCAGTGCTAGAGTCAGGGGCGACTATGGCTGCACCTTC. Its protein is CSARVRGDYGCTF.